This TCR beta chain is drawn from a study of cytotoxic CD8 clonotypes in ibrutinib-treated CLL. Study-level information: Patients attained some 24 partial and 2 complete responses; at median about 74 months, around 15 remained remitted while approximately twelve progressed. Samples averaged 255,043 productive templates and 90,000 to 95,000 productive rearrangements.

Depth targeted 1 in 200,000 to 1 in 1 million T cells, averaging 10x coverage per clonotype. Assay used: immunoSEQ multiplex PCR; TCRdb lists only in-frame clones, some missing. The sample shows approximately 130,000 clones, 80% to 90% of them seen only once. Germline assignment: CDR1 LNHNV and CDR2 YYDKDF (reference sequence). This CDR3 has 15 residues. Trimming left V 7 bases short and J 2 bases short, with 17 bases between. The sequence was collected from a human donor with chronic lymphocytic leukemia. This chain links TRBV15 with TRBJ1-2, with a weak D call TRBD1 (6 bases). The input for sequencing was PBMCs, taken after 24 months of ibrutinib treatment. Here the CDR3 reads CATTKQGLGNYGYTF. The CDR3 DNA reads TGTGCCACCACCAAACAGGGTTTAGGAAACTATGGCTACACCTTC.